This entry describes one TCR beta chain. Its antigen is not yet known. Per-nucleotide qualities are absent, and no much larger clonotype sits a single base away. These data belong to a study of shared clonotypes between healthy human individuals (dated by TCRdb to about 2020). Looking at the study overall: The cohort comprised two women and three men aged 18 to 49 years. For each donor, three plates each were used for CD4 naive and CD4 memory, two plates were used for CD8 naive, and one plate was used for CD8 memory. Blood TCR repertoires of about five healthy adults were deeply sequenced to estimate repertoire size and the extent of clonotype sharing between individuals. Different laboratories and diverse techniques were used to prepare libraries and sequence TCR repertoires, to increase sequencing depth and limit assay-specific biases. Each donor's leukapheresis produced roughly between roughly 0.85 and 10 billion PBMCs.

CDR1 and CDR2 are drawn from the germline V gene: MDHEN, SYDVKM. V loses 8 bases of germline sequence and J loses 4 bases, and the interval between the two ends is 18 bases. The CDR3 runs 15 amino acids, cysteine and phenylalanine included. Only the CDR3 region is kept as DNA, spanning 45 bases read in frame from base 1. Findings and caveats that apply to the study as a whole: Sampling was limited to blood, and TCR repertoires in tissue likely differ from TCR repertoires in blood. Even with the large sequencing depth, rarefaction of the sorted-subset datasets indicated that sequencing was incomplete. When a few donors were compared, the shared fraction of clonotypes was approximately 5% for naive CD4, 3.5% for naive CD8, 2% to 2.5% for memory CD4, and 0.3% to 0.5% for memory CD8. Compared with non-shared clonotypes, clonotypes shared by all four sorted-subset donors had higher generation probabilities. Because the study included only a small number of donors, the genetic and exposure-history diversity represented was limited. Pairwise subsampling led to the expectation that sequencing depth would affect the degree of clonotype sharing among donors. Naive subsets generally had larger estimated clonotype richness than memory subsets did.

TCR CDR3 regions were amplified from genomic DNA by multiplex PCR using the deep immunoSEQ assay. Extracted genomic DNA from each cell subset was distributed evenly across all wells of several immunoSEQ 96-well plates, and each plate was treated as a replicate. Each replicate PCR for sorted subsets received about 200 ng genomic DNA, equal to roughly 29,000 T cell genomes. Purified libraries were quantified with a Qubit 3.0 fluorometer, sized on a Bioanalyzer 2100, and re-quantified with the KAPA Library Quantification kit. Each immunoSEQ 96-well plate was sequenced on its own single-read 150-cycle Illumina NextSeq 550 flow cell. Per the source publication's procedure: Because only junctional sequences without quality scores were contained in the immunoSEQ output, filtering matching that applied to full-length reads could not be performed. To assign V/J genes and CDR3, sequences were annotated using PyIR, a Python wrapper for IgBLAST v1.9, with IMGT germline references. Reads with weak V/J assignments (E-value above 1e-6), missing CDR3, stop codons, out-of-frame junctions, or ambiguous translated residues were removed. V3J clonotypes were defined as sequences sharing the same inferred V gene, J gene, and CDR3 amino acid sequence. The percentage overlap between two repertoires was calculated by dividing the number of shared unique clonotypes by the size of the smaller repertoire. Three approaches were used to assess repertoire richness: RTK rarefaction, the Chao1 estimator, and Recon v2.1 estimates of unobserved clonotypes. OLGA was used to compute generation probabilities for all TCRbeta clonotypes that the gDNA method yielded from a handful of donors. Sourced from immuneACCESS, this table was stored by TCRdb with only in-frame sequences that have V and J called. A share of the clones is absent; for the studies checked, an unresolved V gene accounts for under half, and the remainder has no known explanation. V and J calls and clone size follow that table, whereas D and trimming were derived from the DNA. This sample is represented by roughly 2.1 million clones; roughly 91% of them were singletons. The ten largest clones take up approximately 1.7% of the sample.

CD8 naive samples were obtained by positive selection for CCR7 among CD45RO-negative cells, yielding a CD45RA+CCR7+ population from which TemRA cells were excluded. The donors were healthy, HIV-negative adults with no recently reported acute infections or vaccinations. Only Caucasian adults living in Nashville, Tennessee, USA were represented among the donors. Blood was obtained by leukapheresis, after which PBMCs were separated by Ficoll-Histopaque density gradient centrifugation and cryopreserved in liquid nitrogen vapor phase. Analytical flow cytometry was used to check the purity and quantity of each magnetically sorted T cell population. Each sorted fraction had its genomic DNA isolated and then quantified by UV absorbance on a Nanodrop 2000c.

Here the chain combines TRBV28 and TRBJ1-5; 5 matching bases give a weak D call of TRBD1. The sequenced material came from naive CD8+ T cells from PBMCs. In light of the paper, this sample's cell subset or site label describes: CD45RA+CCR7+. The sequence was obtained from a man younger than 35 in good health. Some clones in this sample may be carry-over from other donors' samples. This receptor has the CDR3 CASGTPGQINQPQHF. The bases read TGTGCCAGCGGGACTCCGGGGCAGATAAATCAGCCCCAGCATTTT.